This passage covers 12 T cell receptor beta chains from one sample sequenced in a study of blood T cells in healthy people across ages. PCR was performed a second time for about 7 to 11 cycles using a sample-barcoded 5' primer and a J-beta primer mix. TCRdb recomputed calls from the 5' RACE reads with MiXCR, one row per CDR3 protein. The sample shows 1.8 million or so distinct CDR3 sequences, about 39% of them seen only once. The sample taken for sequencing was blood. All receptors come from a human donor in good health.

The J gene is TRBJ1-5, the V gene TRBV20-1; 7 bases agree with TRBD1. There are 12 residues in the CDR3. CDR1 is DFQATT, CDR2 SNEGSKA, per germline (reference sequence). The J segment lost 2 bases and the V segment lost 8 bases, leaving 3 bases of the junction unmatched. This CDR3 reads CSTGQGNQPQHF. CDR3 DNA: TGCAGTACTGGACAGGGCAATCAGCCCCAGCATTTT.

This chain links TRBV6-6 with TRBJ1-2; TRBD1 agrees at 8 bases. V gave up 5 bases and J gave up 3 bases; unmatched junction bases: 11. This CDR3 is 16 amino acids long. The germline gives CDR1 MNHNY, CDR2 SVGAGI (reference sequence). CDR3 sequence (DNA): TGTGCCAGCAGTCCCCCCTCACCCAGGGGGCACTATGGCTACACCTTC. The encoded protein is CASSPPSPRGHYGYTF.

The V gene is TRBV5-6, the J gene TRBJ2-1; 7 nucleotides match TRBD1. There are 17 residues in the CDR3. The germline gives CDR1 SGHDT, CDR2 YYEEEE. The V and J ends lost 4 bases and 6 bases, in that order; junction bases with no gene match: 16. CDR3: CASSPRQGRELINEQFF. CDR3 sequence (DNA): TGTGCCAGCAGCCCCCGACAGGGAAGAGAACTCATCAATGAGCAGTTCTTC.

CDR3 sequence reads: CATSDPRDKNTEAFF. DNA for the CDR3: TGTGCCACCAGTGACCCCCGGGACAAGAACACTGAAGCTTTCTTT. The chain is built from TRBV24-1 and TRBJ1-1, with D perhaps matching TRBD1 (6 bases). V shed 4 bases and J shed 1 base, with 12 bases lying between them. Germline CDR1 and CDR2: KGHDR and SFDVKD. This CDR3 comprises 15 residues.

V usage is TRBV11-2 and J usage is TRBJ1-1; TRBD1 agrees at 11 bases. V gave up 4 bases and J gave up 5 bases; unmatched junction bases: 9. This CDR3 contains 16 residues. Germline CDR1 is SGHAT and CDR2 is FQNNGV. The CDR3 bases are TGTGCCAGCAGCTATGGACAGGGGGCTGGGGAAACTGAAGCTTTCTTT. It is translated as CASSYGQGAGETEAFF. The full variable domain, completed using reference TRBV11-2 and TRBJ1-1, is EAGVAQSPRYKIIEKRQSVAFWCNPISGHATLYWYQQILGQGPKLLIQFQNNGVVDDSQLPKDRFSAERLKGVDSTLKIQPAKLEDSAVYLCASSYGQGAGETEAFFGQGTRLTVV.

This clonotype was counted a few times. This chain uses TRBV28 with TRBJ2-3; D might be TRBD2 (7 bases). Germline lookup yields CDR1 MDHEN and CDR2 SYDVKM. This CDR3 comprises 13 residues. V dropped 8 bases and J dropped 2 bases, with 11 bases sitting between them. The CDR3 coding sequence is TGTGCCAGCGGCGGGGGCGACACAGATACGCAGTATTTT. Translating it yields CASGGGDTDTQYF.

V usage is TRBV20-1 and J usage is TRBJ2-5, with D perhaps TRBD1 (6 bases). The CDR3 extends over 14 amino acids. The V end lost 6 bases, the J end lost 3 bases, and 17 bases lay between the germline ends. CDR1 is DFQATT, CDR2 SNEGSKA, per germline (reference sequence). The CDR3 reads CSAQGQAREETQYF. CDR3 coding DNA: TGCAGTGCCCAGGGGCAGGCCCGTGAAGAGACCCAGTACTTC.

Regarding this clonotype: This may stem from a read error, because a much larger clone lies one nucleotide away. The chain carries TRBV5-1 and TRBJ2-3, with D possibly TRBD2 on 6 matching bases. Germline CDR1 and CDR2: SGHRS and YFSETQ. V lost 0 bases and J lost 5, with 13 bases in between. This CDR3 has 15 amino acids. CDR3 sequence: CASSLASEGGDTQYF. The CDR3 coding sequence is TGCGCCAGCAGCTTGGCTAGCGAGGGAGGAGATACGCAGTATTTT.

This clonotype was observed a few times. J is TRBJ2-7 and V is TRBV6-6, with D possibly TRBD2 on 5 matching bases. The V and J ends lost 2 bases and 2 bases respectively, with 7 bases between them. Per the germline V gene, CDR1 is MNHNY and CDR2 is SVGAGI (reference sequence). This CDR3 is 13 amino acids long. In DNA, the CDR3 is TGTGCCAGCAGTTACCGGGGTGCCTACGAGCAGTACTTC. Residues: CASSYRGAYEQYF.

The chain has TRBV20-1 and TRBJ1-1, with TRBD1 identical over 8 bases. The germline V gene encodes CDR1 DFQATT and CDR2 SNEGSKA (reference sequence). With 2 bases clipped from V and 2 bases from J, the junction kept 7 bases outside the gene matches. The CDR3 is 15 amino acids. CDR3 amino acids: CSARWETGANTEAFF. The CDR3 nucleotides read TGCAGTGCTAGATGGGAGACAGGGGCTAACACTGAAGCTTTCTTT.

This clonotype has a handful of counts. The chain has TRBV27 and TRBJ2-6, with D hard to call. This CDR3 is built from 15 residues. Germline assignment: CDR1 MNHEY and CDR2 SMNVEV (reference sequence). The germline V and J ends were trimmed by 6 bases and 0 bases, with 9 bases remaining between them. The CDR3 DNA reads as TGTGCCAGCAGCCACAGCTCCTCTGGGGCCAACGTCCTGACTTTC. Translating it yields CASSHSSSGANVLTF.

This chain connects TRBV4-2 to TRBJ1-2, with D possibly matching TRBD1 (5 bases). The V end lost 2 bases, the J end lost 3 bases, and 10 bases lay between the germline ends. The germline gives CDR1 LGHNA, CDR2 YNFKEQ. This CDR3 has 14 amino acids. The CDR3 DNA is TGTGCCAGCAGCCAACGGGACTCGGACTATGGCTACACCTTC. Translating it yields CASSQRDSDYGYTF.